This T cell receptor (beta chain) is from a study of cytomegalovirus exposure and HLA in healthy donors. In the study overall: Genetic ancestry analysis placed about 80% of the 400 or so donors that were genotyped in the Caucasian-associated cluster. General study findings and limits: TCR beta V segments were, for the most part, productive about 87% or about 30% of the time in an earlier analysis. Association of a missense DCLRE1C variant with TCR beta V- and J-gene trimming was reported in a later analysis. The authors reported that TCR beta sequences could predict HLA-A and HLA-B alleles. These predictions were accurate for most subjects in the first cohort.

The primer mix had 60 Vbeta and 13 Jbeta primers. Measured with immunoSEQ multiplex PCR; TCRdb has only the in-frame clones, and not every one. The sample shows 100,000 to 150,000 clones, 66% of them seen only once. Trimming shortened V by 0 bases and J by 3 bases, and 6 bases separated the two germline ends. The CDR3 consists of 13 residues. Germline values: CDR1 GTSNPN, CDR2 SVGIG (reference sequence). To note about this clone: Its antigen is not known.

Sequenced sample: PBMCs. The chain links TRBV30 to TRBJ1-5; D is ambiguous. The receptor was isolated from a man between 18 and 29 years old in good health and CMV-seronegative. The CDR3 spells CAWSVLSNQPQHF. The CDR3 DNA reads TGTGCCTGGAGTGTACTTTCCAATCAGCCCCAGCATTTT.